This T cell receptor beta chain was profiled in a study of blood T cells in healthy people across ages. Every participating donor contributed about 10 milliliters of peripheral blood through a draw. The V gene's germline CDR1 is SQVTM and CDR2 ANQGSEA. CDR3 length equals 12 residues. V shed 5 bases and J shed 0 bases, with 8 bases lying between them. It was with a sample-barcoded 5' primer and a J-beta primer mix that a second PCR of roughly 6 to 11 cycles was run. Each cDNA molecule was tagged by a template-switch adaptor that had 12 random nucleotides. TCRdb used MiXCR to reprocess the 5' RACE reads, holding one entry per CDR3 protein. The sample gives approximately 960,000 distinct CDR3 sequences, almost 30% of which show up once; roughly a tenth is in the top ten. This clonotype was picked up many times. These data were also reused for a study on T cells of mothers and their children. In that study: The yield was over 9 million TCR beta CDR3 reads from each mother and around 2.9 million from each child. The overlap seen between related mothers and children slightly exceeded that of unrelated pairs, though not significantly.

The chain combines TRBV29-1 with TRBJ2-7; D assignment may be TRBD1 or TRBD2 (5 bases each). What was sequenced was blood. The TCR comes from a woman between 40 and 55 years old in good health. Here the CDR3 DNA reads TGCAGCGTTTTCGGGGCCTCCTACGAGCAGTACTTC. Translating gives CSVFGASYEQYF.